This is a list of T cell receptor beta chains from one sample in a study of post-analysis software for immune sequencing data. TCRdb re-called the PCR reads through MiXCR, storing one row per CDR3 protein. Among roughly 670,000 distinct CDR3 sequences listed, 59% were seen once. Material: blood. Receptors were obtained from a girl aged 2-10 years with multiple sclerosis. Each CDR3 is given with its conserved first and last residue. A D gene is named only where the DNA matches it firmly. Clone size is stated in some rows and not others, as once, few, many or a class when expanded.

D gene | J gene | V gene | clone size | CDR3 DNA | CDR3 protein
- | TRBJ2-7 | TRBV20-1 | - | TGCAGTGCTAGATCGCCAGGGACGAGCTCCTACGAGCAGTACTTC | CSARSPGTSSYEQYF
- | TRBJ2-1 | TRBV11-2 | - | TGTGCCAGCAGCTTCCATCTTGGAGAGCAGTTCTTC | CASSFHLGEQFF
- | TRBJ2-1 | TRBV29-1 | - | TGCAGCGTTGATAGGACAAGTTACAATGAGCAGTTCTTC | CSVDRTSYNEQFF
TRBD1 | TRBJ1-6 | TRBV25-1 | few | TGTGCCAGCAGACCCGGACAGGGGCATAATTCACCCCTCCACTTT | CASRPGQGHNSPLHF
TRBD2 | TRBJ2-5 | TRBV4-2 | - | TGTGCCAGCAGCCGGGAGGGACCCGAGACCCAGTACTTC | CASSREGPETQYF
- | TRBJ2-5 | TRBV29-1 | few | TGCAGCGTTGGCCCCACCCAGGGAGAGACCCAGTACTTC | CSVGPTQGETQYF
TRBD2 | TRBJ2-1 | TRBV20-1 | - | TGCAGTGCTGTCGGGGGGGTCCATTATGAGCAGTTCTTC | CSAVGGVHYEQFF
TRBD1 | TRBJ1-2 | TRBV5-1 | - | TGCGCCAGCGGACCCTCTGACAGGGTCGATGGCTACACCTTC | CASGPSDRVDGYTF
TRBD2 | TRBJ2-3 | TRBV7-2 | - | TGTGCCAGCAGACGACTAGCGGGGGGCCGGGATACGCAGTATTTT | CASRRLAGGRDTQYF
- | TRBJ1-4 | TRBV7-2 | - | TGTGCCAGCAGCTTATTTTCGCTGAGTGAGGGAGAGGGGGAAAAACTGTTTTTT | CASSLFSLSEGEGEKLFF
- | TRBJ2-5 | TRBV7-2 | few | TGTGCCAGCAGCTTAAGGGGACATGAGAGAGAGACCCAGTACTTC | CASSLRGHERETQYF
TRBD1 | TRBJ2-5 | TRBV5-1 | - | TGCGCCAGCAGCTTCCGGGACAGAAAAGAGACCCAGTACTTC | CASSFRDRKETQYF
- | TRBJ2-5 | TRBV25-1 | - | - | CASSSSLWIEETQYF
TRBD1 | TRBJ2-6 | TRBV10-3 | once | TGTGCCATCTCCGGCGGGACAGGGGGTACTGGGGCCAACGTCCTGACTTTC | CAISGGTGGTGANVLTF
TRBD2 | TRBJ2-7 | TRBV20-1 | - | TGCAGTGCCAAATTTAGCGGGAGTCCGGTACAGCAGTACTTC | CSAKFSGSPVQQYF
- | TRBJ2-5 | TRBV7-2 | - | TGTGCCAGCAGCCCCGGGACTCTAACTGAGACCCAGTACTTC | CASSPGTLTETQYF
- | TRBJ2-3 | TRBV20-1 | few | TGCAGTGCTAGAGATTATAAGTCCGGGTTGGATACGCAGTATTTT | CSARDYKSGLDTQYF
- | TRBJ2-5 | TRBV2 | once | TGTGCCAGCAGTGTGTTGGTGCAGGTCCAAGAGACCCAGTACTTC | CASSVLVQVQETQYF
- | TRBJ2-7 | TRBV12-3/TRBV12-4 | - | TGTGCCAGCAGTTTTAATCCCTACGAGCAGTACTTC | CASSFNPYEQYF
TRBD2 | TRBJ2-7 | TRBV7-2 | - | TGTGCCAGCAGCTTAGATGGCGGGAGACGCGAGCAGTACTTC | CASSLDGGRREQYF
- | TRBJ2-1 | TRBV12-3/TRBV12-4 | - | TGTGCCAGCAGCCTAGAGCGTTTCAATGAGCAGTTCTTC | CASSLERFNEQFF
TRBD1 | TRBJ1-1 | TRBV7-2 | - | TGTGCCAGCAGGACAGGGGGCGTATGGACTGAAGCTTTCTTT | CASRTGGVWTEAFF
- | TRBJ2-2 | TRBV6-5 | - | TGTGCCAGCAACCTCGAGGGGTCCGGGGAGCTGTTTTTT | CASNLEGSGELFF
TRBD1 | TRBJ1-5 | TRBV6-1 | few | TGTGCCAGCAGTAAAACAGGGGGCGATCAGCCCCAGCATTTT | CASSKTGGDQPQHF
- | TRBJ1-2 | TRBV5-1 | - | TGCGCCAGCAGCTTGGAATCGGGCATAATTGATGGCTACACCTTC | CASSLESGIIDGYTF
TRBD1 | TRBJ2-5 | TRBV18 | - | TGTGCCAGCTCACCACCGTTCATACAGGGGGCGCGGGAGACCCAGTACTTC | CASSPPFIQGARETQYF
TRBD2 | TRBJ2-5 | TRBV4-1 | - | TGCGCCAGCAGCCGGTCCGGGACTAGCTACAATGAGCAGTACTTC | CASSRSGTSYNEQYF
TRBD1 | TRBJ1-5 | TRBV5-6 | - | TGTGCCAGCAGCTTGGGATACCGGGACAGTTATCAGCCCCAGCATTTT | CASSLGYRDSYQPQHF
- | TRBJ2-3 | TRBV15 | - | TGTGCCACCAGCAGAGTGGACAGAACAGATACGCAGTATTTT | CATSRVDRTDTQYF
- | TRBJ1-1 | TRBV29-1 | - | TGCAGCGTCCAGGCAGTGACCCCGAACACTGAAGCTTTCTTT | CSVQAVTPNTEAFF
- | TRBJ2-5 | TRBV12-3/TRBV12-4 | - | TGTGCCAGCAGTTTATATGTCCGGGAGACCCAGTACTTC | CASSLYVRETQYF
TRBD2 | TRBJ2-3 | TRBV5-1 | - | TGCGCCAGCAGCTTCAGGGGAGCGGGGGTGGTAGATACGCAGTATTTT | CASSFRGAGVVDTQYF
- | TRBJ2-1 | TRBV29-1 | - | TGCAGCGTTGAAGAGGGCAGTTTCTACAATGAGCAGTTCTTC | CSVEEGSFYNEQFF
- | TRBJ1-5 | TRBV6-2/TRBV6-3 | few | TGTGCCAGCAGTTATTGGGGACGGTACAATCAGCCCCAGCATTTT | CASSYWGRYNQPQHF
- | TRBJ2-1 | TRBV25-1 | - | TGTGCCAGCAGTCCTACTTTGCGGCCTTGGGTCGATGAGCAGTTCTTC | CASSPTLRPWVDEQFF
TRBD1 | TRBJ2-3 | TRBV29-1 | - | TGCAGCGTGCGACAGGGCGAATTCACAGATACGCAGTATTTT | CSVRQGEFTDTQYF
TRBD1 | TRBJ2-3 | TRBV9 | few | TGTGCCAGCAGCGAACGGACAGGGGTTACAGATACGCAGTATTTT | CASSERTGVTDTQYF
- | TRBJ2-1 | TRBV29-1 | few | TGCAGCGTTGCCAGAAAGCTCTCCTACAATGAGCAGTTCTTC | CSVARKLSYNEQFF
TRBD2 | TRBJ2-7 | TRBV18 | - | TGTGCCAGCTCACCATCGGGACTAGTCGGGTCCGAGCAGTACTTC | CASSPSGLVGSEQYF
TRBD1 | TRBJ1-6 | TRBV3-1 | - | TGTGCCAGCAGCCAGGACAGGGGATTAACCCTCCACTTT | CASSQDRGLTLHF
TRBD2 | TRBJ2-1 | TRBV7-8 | - | TGTGCCAGCAGCTTAGAACTAGCGGGGAACGATGAGCAGTTCTTC | CASSLELAGNDEQFF
- | TRBJ2-4 | TRBV6-5 | - | TGTGCCAGCAGCCTAAGACAGTTTAACCAAAACATTCAGTACTTC | CASSLRQFNQNIQYF
- | TRBJ2-7 | TRBV6-2/TRBV6-3 | few | TGTGCCAGCAGGGGCAGCGAATACGAGCAGTACTTC | CASRGSEYEQYF
- | TRBJ2-3 | TRBV29-1 | - | TGCAGCGTTGAAGCTGGCAGTCTGAGCACAGATACGCAGTATTTT | CSVEAGSLSTDTQYF
- | TRBJ2-3 | TRBV6-2/TRBV6-3 | - | TGTGCCAGCAGTTACCTCTTTTCGGGGCAAATCCGCACAGATACGCAGTATTTT | CASSYLFSGQIRTDTQYF
- | TRBJ2-1 | TRBV27 | - | TGTGCCAGCATGCGACCGTCCTCCTACAATGAGCAGTTCTTC | CASMRPSSYNEQFF
- | TRBJ2-1 | TRBV12-3/TRBV12-4 | - | TGTGCCAGCGCCCCCAGCGGCTACAATGAGCAGTTCTTC | CASAPSGYNEQFF
- | TRBJ1-5 | TRBV12-3/TRBV12-4 | - | TGTGCCAGCAGTCCTACAAGGTGGGCAGGCCACGATCAGCCCCAGCATTTT | CASSPTRWAGHDQPQHF
TRBD1 | TRBJ1-4 | TRBV7-9 | few | TGTGCCAGCAGCTCGACAGGGGCAAATGAAAAACTGTTTTTT | CASSSTGANEKLFF
TRBD2 | TRBJ2-1 | TRBV18 | - | TGTGCCAGCTCATCGGACTCGCGGGGGTCTAATGAGCAGTTCTTC | CASSSDSRGSNEQFF
- | TRBJ2-7 | TRBV20-1 | - | TGCAGTGCTAGAGATTACGTTACCTACGAGCAGTACTTC | CSARDYVTYEQYF
- | TRBJ1-2 | TRBV6-2/TRBV6-3 | - | TGTGCCAGCAGTCCCCGGCCGGGGGGAAGCTATGGCTACACCTTC | CASSPRPGGSYGYTF
- | TRBJ2-1 | TRBV29-1 | - | TGCAGCGGTAACCGGGAACCAAGCTCCTACAATGAGCAGTTCTTC | CSGNREPSSYNEQFF
- | TRBJ2-3 | TRBV2 | - | TGTGCCAGCAGTGAAGAACTAACAGATACGCAGTATTTT | CASSEELTDTQYF
- | TRBJ1-2 | TRBV11-2 | - | TGTGCCAGCAGCTTAGACAGGGGAAGCGGTGGCTACACCTTC | CASSLDRGSGGYTF
- | TRBJ2-3 | TRBV11-3 | - | TGTGCCAGCAGCTTAGATGGTCAGGGCAGCACAGATACGCAGTATTTT | CASSLDGQGSTDTQYF
- | TRBJ2-3 | TRBV30 | - | TGTGCCTGGAGGACGGAGTACTCAGATACGCAGTATTTT | CAWRTEYSDTQYF